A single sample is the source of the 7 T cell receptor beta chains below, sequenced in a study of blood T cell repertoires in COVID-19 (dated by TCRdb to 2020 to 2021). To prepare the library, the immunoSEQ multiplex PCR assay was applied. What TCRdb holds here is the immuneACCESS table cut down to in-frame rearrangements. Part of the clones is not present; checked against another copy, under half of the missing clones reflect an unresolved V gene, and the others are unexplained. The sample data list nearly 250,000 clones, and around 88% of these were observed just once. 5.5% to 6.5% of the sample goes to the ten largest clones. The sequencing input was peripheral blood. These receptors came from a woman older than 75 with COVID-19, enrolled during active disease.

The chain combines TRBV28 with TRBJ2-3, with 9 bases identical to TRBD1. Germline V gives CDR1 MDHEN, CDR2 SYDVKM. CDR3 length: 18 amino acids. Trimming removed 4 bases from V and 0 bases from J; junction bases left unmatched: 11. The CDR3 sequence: CASSSVAGTGLSTDTQYF. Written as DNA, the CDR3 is TGTGCCAGCAGTTCAGTCGCCGGGACAGGGCTTAGCACAGATACGCAGTATTTT.

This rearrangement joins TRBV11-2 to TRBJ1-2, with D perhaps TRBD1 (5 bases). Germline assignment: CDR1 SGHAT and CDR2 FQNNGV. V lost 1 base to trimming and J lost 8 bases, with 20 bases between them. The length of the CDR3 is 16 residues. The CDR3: CASSLAIGRAEYGYTF. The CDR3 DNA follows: TGTGCCAGCAGCTTAGCTATAGGCAGGGCGGAATACGGCTACACCTTC.

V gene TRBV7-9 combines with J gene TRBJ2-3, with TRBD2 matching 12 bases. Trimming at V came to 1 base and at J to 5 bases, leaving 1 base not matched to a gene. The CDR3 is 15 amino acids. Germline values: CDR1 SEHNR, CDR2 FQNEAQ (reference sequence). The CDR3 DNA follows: TGTGCCAGCAGCTTAGTGGGACTAGCGGGAGATACGCAGTATTTT. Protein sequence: CASSLVGLAGDTQYF.

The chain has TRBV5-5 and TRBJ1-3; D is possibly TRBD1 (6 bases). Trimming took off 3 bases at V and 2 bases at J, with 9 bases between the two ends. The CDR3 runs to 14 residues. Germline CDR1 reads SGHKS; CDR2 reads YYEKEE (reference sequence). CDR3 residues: CASSWGHAGNTIYF. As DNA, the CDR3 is TGTGCCAGCAGCTGGGGACATGCTGGAAACACCATATATTTT.

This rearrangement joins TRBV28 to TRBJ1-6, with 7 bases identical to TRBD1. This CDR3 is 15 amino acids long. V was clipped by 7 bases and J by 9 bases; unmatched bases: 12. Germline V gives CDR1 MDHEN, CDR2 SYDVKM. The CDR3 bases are TGTGCCAGCACCTCCCGCCGACAGGGCAGTTCACCCCTCCACTTT. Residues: CASTSRRQGSSPLHF.

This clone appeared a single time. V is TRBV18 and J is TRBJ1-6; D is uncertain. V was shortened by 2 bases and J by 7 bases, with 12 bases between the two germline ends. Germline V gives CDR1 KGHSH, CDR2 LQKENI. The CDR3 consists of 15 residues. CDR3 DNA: TGTGCCAGCTCACCAAGGTTGGCAGCGAATTCACCCCTCCACTTT. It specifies CASSPRLAANSPLHF. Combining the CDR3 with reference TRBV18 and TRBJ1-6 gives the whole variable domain NAGVMQNPRHLVRRRGQEARLRCSPMKGHSHVYWYRQLPEEGLKFMVYLQKENIIDESGMPKERFSAEFPKEGPSILRIQQVVRGDSAAYFCASSPRLAANSPLHFGNGTRLTVT.

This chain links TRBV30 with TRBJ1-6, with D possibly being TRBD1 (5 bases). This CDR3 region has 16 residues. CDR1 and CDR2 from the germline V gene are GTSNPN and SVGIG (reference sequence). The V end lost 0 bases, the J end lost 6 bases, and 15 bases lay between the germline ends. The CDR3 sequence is CAWSVVGRGGNSPLHF. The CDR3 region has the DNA TGTGCCTGGAGTGTAGTGGGACGGGGGGGTAATTCACCCCTCCACTTT.